Following are 9 T cell receptor beta chains from one sample sequenced in a study of radiation and T cells in renal cell carcinoma. Here immunoSEQ multiplex PCR was the method, and the copy in TCRdb shows in-frame clones only, minus some. Of 130,000 or so clones in the sample, over 80% are singletons; the top ten hold under 25%. Specified time point: baseline pretreatment blood. The treatment here: 15 Gy SBRT to primary tumor, nephrectomy 4 weeks later. Sample: blood, taken from a patient whose treatment included radiotherapy and nephrectomy. The source of these receptors is a woman in her forties or fifties with renal cell carcinoma.

This rearrangement joins TRBV28 to TRBJ2-7; D gene unclear. The CDR3 contains 16 residues. The V end lost 7 bases, the J end lost 1 base, and 20 bases lay between the germline ends. Germline assignment: CDR1 MDHEN and CDR2 SYDVKM. The CDR3, as DNA: TGTGCCAGCACCGCCCGGCGGATATCAACTTCCTACGAGCAGTACTTC. Protein product: CASTARRISTSYEQYF.

This clone was picked up a small number of times. The genes are TRBV30 and TRBJ1-6; TRBD1 aligns across 7 bases. The CDR3 sequence is 14 residues long. The V and J ends lost 2 bases and 6 bases, in that order; junction bases with no gene match: 4. CDR1 and CDR2 from the germline V gene are GTSNPN and SVGIG (reference sequence). DNA of the CDR3: TGTGCCTGGAGTAGGGGACAGCTTAATTCACCCCTCCACTTT. Translating it yields CAWSRGQLNSPLHF.

The genes are TRBV2 and TRBJ2-3; 11 bases match TRBD2. The germline V gene has CDR1 SNHLY and CDR2 FYNNEI. This CDR3 is 16 amino acids long. V shed 6 bases and J 3 bases; nucleotides not matched to a gene: 8. The CDR3 here is CASSPLAGGYTDTQYF. The CDR3 nucleotides are TGTGCCAGCAGCCCCCTAGCGGGAGGTTATACAGATACGCAGTATTTT.

The chain recombines TRBV19 with TRBJ1-4; TRBD1 matches 7 bases. The CDR3 loop spans 11 amino acids. V lost 10 bases, J lost 8 bases, and 4 bases stayed unmatched. Germline V gene data show CDR1 as LNHDA and CDR2 as SQIVND (reference sequence). CDR3 DNA: TGTGCCACTCGGGACAGCGAAAAACTGTTTTTT. It encodes CATRDSEKLFF.

The rearrangement uses TRBV2 and TRBJ2-1; TRBD1 might be the D (6 bases). This CDR3 is 11 amino acids long. The ends were cut back, 9 bases at V and 6 bases at J, with 9 bases in the middle. The germline CDR1 and CDR2 sequences are SNHLY and FYNNEI. The CDR3 coding sequence is TGTGCCAGAAGGGGGAGCAATGAGCAGTTCTTC. It encodes CARRGSNEQFF.

The rearrangement links TRBV5-6 to TRBJ2-7, with D perhaps assigned TRBD1 or TRBD2 (5 bases each). Germline V CDR1 and CDR2: SGHDT, YYEEEE. This CDR3 spans 15 amino acids. The ends were cut back, 4 bases at V and 8 bases at J, with 22 bases in the middle. The CDR3 region is CASSISGTDSKKQYF. The CDR3 DNA is TGTGCCAGCAGCATATCGGGGACCGATTCCAAGAAGCAGTACTTC.

J is TRBJ2-3 and V is TRBV6-6; no firm D call. V lost 1 base and J 2 bases, leaving 13 bases between the germline ends. Per the germline V gene, CDR1 is MNHNY and CDR2 is SVGAGI (reference sequence). The CDR3 consists of 16 residues. DNA for the CDR3: TGTGCCAGCAGTTACTATGACCTTTACACCACAGATACGCAGTATTTT. Its translation is CASSYYDLYTTDTQYF.

This clone was recorded once. J is TRBJ2-6 and V is TRBV7-2; no clear D gene. CDR3 length: 18 residues. In germline, CDR1 is SGHTA, CDR2 FQGNSA. Deletions cut 0 bases from V and 0 bases from J, with 12 bases between. The CDR3 here is CASSLAGLGTSGANVLTF. The DNA for the CDR3 is TGTGCCAGCAGCTTAGCAGGCCTGGGAACCTCTGGGGCCAACGTCCTGACTTTC.

This clone was observed a handful of times. The chain links TRBV28 to TRBJ2-3; 7 bases line up with TRBD1. This CDR3 has 15 residues. Germline CDR1 reads MDHEN; CDR2 reads SYDVKM. V lost 5 bases to trimming and J lost 2 bases; unmatched junction nucleotides: 7. The CDR3 loop reads CASSPPDRHTDTQYF. CDR3 bases: TGTGCCAGCAGTCCCCCGGACAGGCACACAGATACGCAGTATTTT.